Only one count was recorded for the clone carrying this T cell receptor (beta chain). TCRdb's table, derived via immunoSEQ multiplex PCR, lists solely in-frame clones and lacks some. Of tens of thousands of clones detected, 92% appear once; the ten largest clones hold more than 0.15%. The V gene's germline CDR1 is SGHAT and CDR2 FQDESV (reference sequence). The CDR3 contains 14 residues. Trimming pared 4 bases from V and 4 bases from J, leaving 13 bases between. These data originate in a study of T cell changes during pregnancy in multiple sclerosis. This sequence joins TRBV11-1 and TRBJ1-1; D might be TRBD1 (6 bases). The source of this sequence is a female donor in good health, enrolled as a control in a pregnancy study. Material: CD4+ T cells from peripheral blood mononuclear cells, obtained after pregnancy. CDR3 DNA sequence: TGTGCCAGCAGCTGGACAGACATAGGCACTGAAGCTTTCTTT. The encoded protein is CASSWTDIGTEAFF.